Each of the 17 T cell receptor beta chains below was sequenced from the same sample in a study of blood T cell repertoires in COVID-19. The data were produced by immunoSEQ multiplex PCR, yet TCRdb's version contains in-frame clones alone and is incomplete. The sample lists about 140,000 clones; approximately 78% were seen once. Sequencing was performed on peripheral blood. These receptors came from an elderly woman with acute or convalescent COVID-19.

This chain links TRBV5-1 with TRBJ2-2; TRBD1 might be the D (5 bases). The CDR3 totals 17 residues. Germline V gives CDR1 SGHRS, CDR2 YFSETQ. V lost 1 base and J 5 bases, leaving 18 bases between the germline ends. CDR3 sequence: CASSLRASRVGTGELFF. As DNA, the CDR3 is TGCGCCAGCAGCTTGAGGGCCTCCAGGGTCGGGACCGGGGAGCTGTTTTTT.

This rearrangement joins TRBV9 to TRBJ1-6; D is unclear. The V gene lost 4 bases and the J gene lost 5 bases, with 13 bases spanning the gap. CDR1 is SGDLS, CDR2 YYNGEE, per germline. CDR3 length: 15 amino acids. The CDR3 here is CASSPREGDNSPLHF. CDR3 coding DNA: TGTGCCAGCAGCCCCCGGGAGGGCGATAATTCACCCCTCCACTTT.

This chain joins TRBV29-1 and TRBJ2-1; 15 bases are shared with TRBD2. J lost 1 base, V lost 6 bases, and 4 bases had no gene match. Germline V gene lookup returns CDR1 SQVTM and CDR2 ANQGSEA. The CDR3 has 16 amino acids. DNA of the CDR3: TGCAGCGTGACGGGACTAGCGGGAGGTTCCTACAATGAGCAGTTCTTC. Translation: CSVTGLAGGSYNEQFF.

This chain connects TRBV2 to TRBJ1-4, with D uncertain. Germline V lookup: CDR1 SNHLY, CDR2 FYNNEI. V lost 5 bases, J lost 5 bases, and 15 bases lay in between. The CDR3 sequence is 15 residues long. CDR3 protein: CASSSRRVSNEKLFF. CDR3 sequence (DNA): TGTGCCAGCAGTTCCCGGCGGGTCTCCAATGAAAAACTGTTTTTT.

The rearrangement uses TRBV7-8 and TRBJ1-1; D call uncertain. Germline-derived CDR1 and CDR2 are SGHVS and FQNEAQ. V lost 1 base, J lost 1 base, and 4 bases lay in between. The CDR3 is 13 amino acids. The CDR3 region has the DNA TGTGCCAGCAGCTTAGAGAGGAACACTGAAGCTTTCTTT. Translated, it gives CASSLERNTEAFF.

The count of this clone is one. This chain joins TRBV19 and TRBJ2-2; 8 positions match TRBD1. The CDR3 consists of 14 residues. Germline V gives CDR1 LNHDA, CDR2 SQIVND (reference sequence). The trim removed 9 bases at V and 5 bases at J, leaving 8 bases unmatched. This CDR3 is CASRWDRKTGELFF. The CDR3 region has the DNA TGTGCCAGCCGCTGGGACAGGAAAACCGGGGAGCTGTTTTTT.

Only one count was recorded for this clone. This chain links TRBV7-9 with TRBJ2-2; D is uncertain. The CDR3 extends over 12 amino acids. V was clipped by 5 bases and J by 3 bases, with 4 bases between them. Germline V gives CDR1 SEHNR, CDR2 FQNEAQ (reference sequence). The CDR3 nucleotides read TGTGCCAGCAGCCCGTACACCGGGGAGCTGTTTTTT. Its protein is CASSPYTGELFF.

This chain joins TRBV23-1 and TRBJ1-1; TRBD1 matches at 11 bases. TRBV23-1 is annotated as an ORF whose role is uncertain. The length of the CDR3 is 18 residues. Trimming removed 8 bases from V and 0 bases from J; junction bases left unmatched: 14. As DNA, the CDR3 is TGCGCCAGCTACAACAGGACAGGGGGCGTGAGGATGAACACTGAAGCTTTCTTT. Its translation: CASYNRTGGVRMNTEAFF.

The chain carries TRBV11-2 and TRBJ1-3; D gene uncertain. V was clipped by 5 bases and J by 4 bases, with 21 bases between them. This CDR3 contains 17 residues. Germline V CDR1 and CDR2: SGHAT, FQNNGV. The CDR3 nucleotides are TGTGCCAGCAGCCGAGCTGGACGGACTGACCTCGGAAACACCATATATTTT. Translating it yields CASSRAGRTDLGNTIYF.

V and J are TRBV18 and TRBJ1-2; 10 positions agree with TRBD1. From germline, CDR1 is KGHSH and CDR2 LQKENI. The CDR3 is made up of 17 amino acids. The ends lost 4 bases at V and 7 bases at J; junction bases unmatched: 15. This CDR3 reads CASSLTSGTGEFFGYTF. In DNA form, the CDR3 reads TGTGCCAGCTCACTCACATCGGGGACAGGGGAGTTTTTTGGCTACACCTTC. Using reference TRBV18 and TRBJ1-2 for the parts outside the CDR3, the full variable domain is NAGVMQNPRHLVRRRGQEARLRCSPMKGHSHVYWYRQLPEEGLKFMVYLQKENIIDESGMPKERFSAEFPKEGPSILRIQQVVRGDSAAYFCASSLTSGTGEFFGYTFGSGTRLTVV.

The V gene is TRBV5-1, the J gene TRBJ2-3, with D hard to call. The CDR3 totals 15 residues. V lost 6 bases to trimming and J lost 0 bases, with 14 bases between them. CDR1 is SGHRS, CDR2 YFSETQ, per germline. Here the CDR3 DNA reads TGCGCCAGCAACCTTTTCCCTACTAGCACAGATACGCAGTATTTT. Protein product: CASNLFPTSTDTQYF. Supplemented by reference TRBV5-1 and TRBJ2-3, the full variable domain reads KAGVTQTPRYLIKTRGQQVTLSCSPISGHRSVSWYQQTPGQGLQFLFEYFSETQRNKGNFPGRFSGRQFSNSRSEMNVSTLELGDSALYLCASNLFPTSTDTQYFGPGTRLTVL.

V is TRBV12-2 and J is TRBJ2-2; TRBD1 is the table's D call and was not checked against the DNA. TRBV12-2 is a pseudogene. The CDR3 is 18 residues long. The CDR3 spells CASRLAPWTGRNTGELFF. The CDR3 DNA is TGTGCAAGTCGCTTAGCTCCCTGGACAGGGAGGAACACCGGGGAGCTGTTTTTT.

The chain uses TRBV6-6 and TRBJ2-1, with 8 bases aligning to TRBD2. Germline lookup yields CDR1 MNHNY and CDR2 SVGAGI (reference sequence). The V segment lost 6 bases and the J segment 10 bases; nucleotides outside the gene matches: 14. There are 15 residues in the CDR3. This CDR3 is CASRNGRRGVHEQFF. CDR3 nucleotides: TGTGCCAGCAGAAACGGCCGGCGGGGGGTTCACGAGCAGTTCTTC.

This clone was counted a few times. The chain employs TRBV7-9 and TRBJ1-2; D might be TRBD1 (6 bases). Germline V gene sequence: CDR1 SEHNR, CDR2 FQNEAQ (reference sequence). This CDR3 has 15 residues. V lost 5 bases to trimming and J lost 6 bases, with 19 bases between them. CDR3 DNA sequence: TGTGCCAGCAGCCTGAGGGGGGGCGCTATACATGGCTACACCTTC. Protein: CASSLRGGAIHGYTF.

This clone appeared once. V is TRBV5-8 and J is TRBJ2-2; D is perhaps TRBD2 (6 bases). Germline V gene lookup returns CDR1 SGHTS and CDR2 YDEGEE. Deletions cut 4 bases from V and 2 bases from J, with 12 bases between. The CDR3 is 15 amino acids. CDR3 residues: CASSKRRVNTGELFF. CDR3 in DNA: TGTGCCAGCAGCAAAAGGAGGGTAAACACCGGGGAGCTGTTTTTT.

The V call is TRBV19, the J call TRBJ2-1; the match to TRBD1 covers 8 bases. Trimming took 3 bases from V and 2 from J; bases not matched to a gene: 21. This CDR3 contains 21 residues. Looked up from germline, CDR1 is LNHDA and CDR2 is SQIVND (reference sequence). The CDR3 protein is CASSIRPRLQGAPLPYNEQFF. CDR3 DNA sequence: TGTGCCAGTAGTATCAGGCCTCGACTCCAGGGGGCGCCTCTCCCCTACAATGAGCAGTTCTTC.

Written as DNA, the CDR3 is TGTGCCAGCAGCCGCATGTTGGGACAGGGGAATGAGCAGTTCTTC. This encodes CASSRMLGQGNEQFF. The chain uses TRBV5-4 and TRBJ2-1, with 10 bases identical to TRBD1. J gave up 7 bases and V 4 bases, and 8 bases lay outside the gene matches. The CDR3 length is 15 residues. CDR1 is SGHNT, CDR2 YYREEE, per germline (reference sequence). Using reference TRBV5-4 and TRBJ2-1 for the parts outside the CDR3, the full variable domain is ETGVTQSPTHLIKTRGQQVTLRCSSQSGHNTVSWYQQALGQGPQFIFQYYREEENGRGNFPPRFSGLQFPNYSSELNVNALELDDSALYLCASSRMLGQGNEQFFGPGTRLTVL.